The 29 T cell receptor beta chains reported below all come from one sample, sequenced in a study of cytomegalovirus exposure and HLA in healthy donors. The primer mix had 60 Vbeta and 13 Jbeta primers. Assay: immunoSEQ multiplex PCR; the TCRdb copy retains only in-frame clones and omits some. The sample lists hundreds of thousands of clones; approximately 82% were seen once. Material: PBMCs. The receptors here all came from a woman in her thirties or forties in good health and CMV-seronegative.

This clone was observed a few times. The V call is TRBV30, the J call TRBJ1-5; D is ambiguous. The CDR3 is 14 amino acids. Between the trimmed V and J ends, which lost 2 bases and 4 bases, there was a span of 12 bases. CDR1 is GTSNPN, CDR2 SVGIG, per germline (reference sequence). The CDR3 region has the DNA TGTGCCTGGAGTCGGGAGGTAAAGAATCAGCCCCAGCATTTT. Its translation: CAWSREVKNQPQHF.

The rearrangement links TRBV30 to TRBJ1-4; no firm D call. Germline V gives CDR1 GTSNPN, CDR2 SVGIG (reference sequence). The germline V and J ends were trimmed by 6 bases and 4 bases, with 9 bases remaining between them. The CDR3 is made up of 12 amino acids. In DNA form, the CDR3 reads TGTGCCTGCCTCCGGGGTAATGAAAAACTGTTTTTT. It is translated as CACLRGNEKLFF. The full variable domain, completed using reference TRBV30 and TRBJ1-4, is SQTIHQWPATLVQPVGSPLSLECTVEGTSNPNLYWYRQAAGRGLQLLFYSVGIGQISSEVPQNLSASRPQDRQFILSSKKLLLSDSGFYLCACLRGNEKLFFGSGTQLSVL.

CDR3 sequence reads: CASSLARGGTAHNSPLHF. The CDR3 nucleotides read TGTGCCAGCAGCTTAGCGAGGGGGGGGACCGCTCATAATTCACCCCTCCACTTT. J is TRBJ1-6 and V is TRBV7-9; D may be TRBD1 (6 bases). Germline V lookup: CDR1 SEHNR, CDR2 FQNEAQ (reference sequence). The CDR3 length is 18 residues. Trimming pared 0 bases from V and 5 bases from J, leaving 17 bases between.

V usage is TRBV7-2 and J usage is TRBJ1-5; 12 bases match TRBD1. The CDR3 has 15 residues. The junction had 3 bases not matched to a gene; V was cut back by 4 bases and J by 5 bases. Per the germline V gene, CDR1 is SGHTA and CDR2 is FQGNSA. The CDR3 protein is CASSYGTGGHQPQHF. CDR3 bases: TGTGCCAGCAGCTATGGGACAGGGGGCCATCAGCCCCAGCATTTT.

The chain uses TRBV10-3 and TRBJ2-7; 12 bases match TRBD1. After removal of 11 bases from V and 5 bases from J, the junction contained 7 bases not matched to a gene. The CDR3 sequence is 13 residues long. Germline V lookup: CDR1 ENHRY, CDR2 SYGVKD. CDR3 nucleotide sequence: TGTGCCGCAAGAGGGACAGGGGGCCACGAGCAGTACTTC. Amino acid sequence: CAARGTGGHEQYF.

The chain joins TRBV10-3 to TRBJ2-3, with 10 bases identical to TRBD2. This CDR3 is built from 16 residues. Unmatched junction bases numbered 11, after V lost 6 bases and J lost 5 bases. The germline V gene has CDR1 ENHRY and CDR2 SYGVKD. For the CDR3, the DNA is TGTGCCATCAGGCCTACCCTAGCGGGGGTGGGAGATACGCAGTATTTT. Its translation is CAIRPTLAGVGDTQYF.

The genes are TRBV30 and TRBJ1-3; unclear D gene. Germline assignment: CDR1 GTSNPN and CDR2 SVGIG (reference sequence). The CDR3 contains 13 residues. Trimming removed 3 bases at V and 3 bases at J, with 9 bases between. The CDR3 region is CAWRPIDGNTIYF. As DNA, the CDR3 is TGTGCCTGGAGGCCGATAGATGGAAACACCATATATTTT.

The genes are TRBV7-9 and TRBJ2-5; D is uncertain. The CDR3 runs 14 residues. Germline V CDR1 and CDR2: SEHNR, FQNEAQ (reference sequence). V lost 1 base and J lost 2, with 8 bases in between. The CDR3 loop reads CASSLGQIQETQYF. CDR3 nucleotides: TGTGCCAGCAGCTTAGGGCAGATTCAAGAGACCCAGTACTTC.

The chain is built from TRBV4-1 and TRBJ1-1; 7 positions agree with TRBD1. V shed 1 base and J 1 base; nucleotides not matched to a gene: 3. Germline CDR1 and CDR2: MGHRA and YSYEKL. This CDR3 is 15 amino acids long. DNA for the CDR3: TGCGCCAGCAGCCAAGGGGGGACAGCGAACACTGAAGCTTTCTTT. This sequence encodes CASSQGGTANTEAFF.

This chain links TRBV11-2 with TRBJ2-7, with a possible D match to TRBD2 (6 bases). Germline V gene lookup returns CDR1 SGHAT and CDR2 FQNNGV. V lost 4 bases, J lost 0 bases, and 19 bases lay in between. This CDR3 comprises 17 residues. The CDR3 DNA is TGTGCCAGCAGCTCCGCGGTGCTAGCGCAGAGCTCCTACGAGCAGTACTTC. Residues: CASSSAVLAQSSYEQYF.

This clone was counted once. The chain recombines TRBV9 with TRBJ2-3, with D unresolved. The germline V gene encodes CDR1 SGDLS and CDR2 YYNGEE. The length of the CDR3 is 16 residues. The V end was cut by 0 bases, the J end by 2 bases, with 13 bases between. In DNA form, the CDR3 reads TGTGCCAGCAGCGTAGGGTCATCCATAGACACAGATACGCAGTATTTT. This encodes CASSVGSSIDTDTQYF. The full variable domain, rest sourced from reference TRBV9 and TRBJ2-3, is DSGVTQTPKHLITATGQRVTLRCSPRSGDLSVYWYQQSLDQGLQFLIQYYNGEERAKGNILERFSAQQFPDLHSELNLSSLELGDSALYFCASSVGSSIDTDTQYFGPGTRLTVL.

The V and J genes are TRBV9 and TRBJ1-2; D is undetermined. Trimming removed 3 bases from V and 8 bases from J, with 14 bases in between. The germline V gene encodes CDR1 SGDLS and CDR2 YYNGEE. CDR3 size: 13 residues. CDR3 sequence reads: CASSEAGRNGYTF. Here the CDR3 DNA reads TGTGCCAGCAGCGAGGCGGGCCGGAACGGCTACACCTTC.

Here the CDR3 reads CASSRPGTGVGEQFF. The CDR3 DNA follows: TGTGCCAGCAGCCGACCCGGGACAGGGGTGGGCGAGCAGTTCTTC. The rearrangement uses TRBV11-2 and TRBJ2-1, with 10 positions matching TRBD1. Germline V CDR1 and CDR2: SGHAT, FQNNGV. The V and J ends lost 5 bases and 10 bases, in that order; junction bases with no gene match: 11. This CDR3 spans 15 amino acids.

The V call is TRBV19, the J call TRBJ1-2; D gene unclear. Per the germline V gene, CDR1 is LNHDA and CDR2 is SQIVND (reference sequence). The CDR3 has 14 amino acids. The V end was cut by 5 bases, the J end by 0 bases, with 10 bases between. CDR3 region: CASSYQVSNYGYTF. The CDR3 bases are TGTGCCAGTAGTTATCAGGTTTCTAACTATGGCTACACCTTC.

This clone was detected only once. The J gene is TRBJ1-2, the V gene TRBV6-9; D is possibly TRBD1 (6 bases). Deletions cut 10 bases from V and 4 bases from J, with 16 bases between. Germline assignment: CDR1 MNHGY and CDR2 SVAAGI. This CDR3 has 13 amino acids. The CDR3 region has the DNA TGTGCCACCGAGGGGGGGTACGCCTATGGCTACACCTTC. The encoded protein is CATEGGYAYGYTF.

The chain couples TRBV9 to TRBJ1-2, with 7 bases lining up with TRBD1. Germline V gives CDR1 SGDLS, CDR2 YYNGEE. Trimming took 3 bases from V and 4 from J; bases not matched to a gene: 9. This CDR3 has 15 amino acids. The CDR3 DNA follows: TGTGCCAGCAGCGCCGGGACAGTCCCATTCTATGGCTACACCTTC. Its protein product is CASSAGTVPFYGYTF. The whole variable domain, remainder taken from reference TRBV9 and TRBJ1-2, is DSGVTQTPKHLITATGQRVTLRCSPRSGDLSVYWYQQSLDQGLQFLIQYYNGEERAKGNILERFSAQQFPDLHSELNLSSLELGDSALYFCASSAGTVPFYGYTFGSGTRLTVV.

The V and J genes are TRBV11-1 and TRBJ2-5, with 9 bases lining up with TRBD1. The CDR3 covers 15 residues. With V trimmed by 4 bases and J by 5 bases, 8 bases remained unmatched. In germline, CDR1 is SGHAT, CDR2 FQDESV (reference sequence). CDR3 residues: CASSSGTGPLETQYF. The CDR3 nucleotides read TGTGCCAGCAGCTCGGGGACAGGGCCTTTGGAGACCCAGTACTTC.

The chain uses TRBV4-2 and TRBJ1-5; unclear D gene. Germline values: CDR1 LGHNA, CDR2 YNFKEQ. The CDR3 length is 13 residues. V lost 0 bases, J lost 6 bases, and 6 bases lay in between. DNA for the CDR3: TGTGCCAGCAGCCAAGATCCAGGTCAGCCCCAGCATTTT. As protein: CASSQDPGQPQHF.

Comments on this clone: Other nucleotide sequences from this sample produce the same CDR3. This chain links TRBV9 with TRBJ2-2, with D uncertain. V shed 0 bases and J shed 1 base, with 4 bases lying between them. Germline assignment: CDR1 SGDLS and CDR2 YYNGEE. The length of the CDR3 is 14 residues. The CDR3 sequence is CASSVGGNTGELFF. CDR3 DNA sequence: TGTGCCAGCAGCGTAGGCGGGAACACCGGGGAGCTGTTTTTT.

The genes are TRBV11-3 and TRBJ2-1; 14 bases are a match to TRBD2. V trimming: 5 bases; J trimming: 6 bases; junction bases outside the gene matches: 6. The CDR3 is made up of 16 amino acids. Germline CDR1 reads SGHNT; CDR2 reads YENEEA. CDR3 residues: CASSPRGTSGGNEQFF. CDR3 in DNA: TGTGCCAGCAGCCCTAGGGGGACTAGCGGGGGCAATGAGCAGTTCTTC.

Concerning this clone itself: Other DNA sequences in the sample encode the same CDR3. J is TRBJ1-1 and V is TRBV29-1; no clear D. This CDR3 has 14 residues. Trimming took off 5 bases at V and 3 bases at J, with 16 bases between the two ends. Germline-derived CDR1 and CDR2 are SQVTM and ANQGSEA. The CDR3 nucleotides are TGCAGCGTTTCCTTTGACATATCCGACACTGAAGCTTTCTTT. Its protein is CSVSFDISDTEAFF.

This clone was seen just once. The chain combines TRBV28 with TRBJ1-6, with D unresolved. Trimming took off 2 bases at V and 14 bases at J, with 13 bases between the two ends. CDR1 and CDR2 from the germline V gene are MDHEN and SYDVKM. The CDR3 has 13 residues. The CDR3 spells CASSLDLGFTLHF. DNA for the CDR3: TGTGCCAGCAGTTTAGACCTAGGATTCACCCTCCACTTT.

This sequence joins TRBV6-5 and TRBJ1-3; 7 bases are a match to TRBD1. The CDR3 runs to 16 residues. Germline CDR1 is MNHEY and CDR2 is SVGAGI. V lost 0 bases and J lost 0; bases outside the gene matches: 2. The CDR3 bases are TGTGCCAGCAGTTACTCGACAGGGAGCTCTGGAAACACCATATATTTT. It yields the protein CASSYSTGSSGNTIYF.

V gene TRBV12-5 combines with J gene TRBJ2-2; the D gene is possibly TRBD2 (5 bases). Germline loops: CDR1 LGHNT, CDR2 FRNRAP. The CDR3 consists of 14 residues. The germline V and J ends were trimmed by 6 bases and 6 bases, with 14 bases remaining between them. The CDR3 reads CASGPGIPPGELFF. The CDR3 DNA sequence: TGTGCTAGTGGCCCCGGGATTCCACCCGGGGAGCTGTTTTTT.

The chain is built from TRBV5-1 and TRBJ1-2, with 11 bases lining up with TRBD1. V gave up 7 bases and J gave up 5 bases; unmatched junction bases: 7. Germline assignment: CDR1 SGHRS and CDR2 YFSETQ. The CDR3 loop spans 14 amino acids. For the CDR3, the DNA is TGCGCCAGCGCCATCGGGACAGGGGGTTATGGCTACACCTTC. Translation gives CASAIGTGGYGYTF.

This chain connects TRBV7-8 to TRBJ1-2; D not resolved. Trimming stripped 0 bases from V and 4 bases from J, with 9 bases between. The CDR3 totals 14 residues. Germline V gene sequence: CDR1 SGHVS, CDR2 FQNEAQ. The CDR3 reads CASSLAAGSYGYTF. The CDR3 DNA follows: TGTGCCAGCAGCTTAGCGGCGGGGTCCTATGGCTACACCTTC.

The chain is built from TRBV5-6 and TRBJ1-2, with 7 positions matching TRBD1. Trimming at V came to 3 bases and at J to 4 bases, leaving 15 bases not matched to a gene. CDR3 length equals 17 residues. Germline-derived CDR1 and CDR2 are SGHDT and YYEEEE. The CDR3 coding sequence is TGTGCCAGCAGCTCGGGAGGGGGCCCTCATTCCTTCTATGGCTACACCTTC. Its protein product is CASSSGGGPHSFYGYTF.

The V and J genes are TRBV4-3 and TRBJ1-5; possible D gene TRBD1, 6 bases. The CDR3 has 14 residues. CDR1 is LGHNA, CDR2 YSLEER, per germline. Trimming shortened V by 3 bases and J by 2 bases, and 8 bases separated the two germline ends. CDR3 bases: TGCGCCAGCAGCCAGAGACAGGGCAATCAGCCCCAGCATTTT. Its translation: CASSQRQGNQPQHF.

This clone has just a few counts. The V and J genes are TRBV14 and TRBJ2-2, with 11 bases identical to TRBD1. The CDR3 loop spans 16 amino acids. Germline V gene data show CDR1 as SGHDN and CDR2 as FVKESK. V lost 1 base to trimming and J lost 7 bases; unmatched junction nucleotides: 5. The CDR3 loop is CASSQGTGGVIGELFF. CDR3 DNA sequence: TGTGCCAGCAGCCAAGGGACAGGGGGCGTAATCGGGGAGCTGTTTTTT. The full variable domain, in which reference TRBV14 and TRBJ2-2 provide the parts outside the CDR3, is EAGVTQFPSHSVIEKGQTVTLRCDPISGHDNLYWYRRVMGKEIKFLLHFVKESKQDESGMPNNRFLAERTGGTYSTLKVQPAELEDSGVYFCASSQGTGGVIGELFFGEGSRLTVL.